One TCR beta chain is described in this entry. What it recognizes is unknown. The data originate from a study of T cell responses to AZD1222 COVID-19 vaccine. Study outcomes and limitations: Repertoire sampling occurred only after the peak T cell response.

V lost 1 base to trimming and J lost 7 bases; unmatched junction nucleotides: 5. Germline V CDR1 and CDR2: SGHRS, YFSETQ. The CDR3 has 14 residues. Assay: immunoSEQ multiplex PCR; the TCRdb copy retains only in-frame clones and omits some. The profile shows approximately 130,000 clones, approximately 93% of them singletons. This clonotype was sampled from an adult in good health. The chain recombines TRBV5-1 with TRBJ2-7; 10 nucleotides match TRBD1. Material: peripheral blood, obtained on day 0 of AZD1222 vaccination. DNA of the CDR3: TGCGCCAGCAGCTTGCGACAGGGGGCTTATGAGCAGTACTTC. Protein product: CASSLRQGAYEQYF.